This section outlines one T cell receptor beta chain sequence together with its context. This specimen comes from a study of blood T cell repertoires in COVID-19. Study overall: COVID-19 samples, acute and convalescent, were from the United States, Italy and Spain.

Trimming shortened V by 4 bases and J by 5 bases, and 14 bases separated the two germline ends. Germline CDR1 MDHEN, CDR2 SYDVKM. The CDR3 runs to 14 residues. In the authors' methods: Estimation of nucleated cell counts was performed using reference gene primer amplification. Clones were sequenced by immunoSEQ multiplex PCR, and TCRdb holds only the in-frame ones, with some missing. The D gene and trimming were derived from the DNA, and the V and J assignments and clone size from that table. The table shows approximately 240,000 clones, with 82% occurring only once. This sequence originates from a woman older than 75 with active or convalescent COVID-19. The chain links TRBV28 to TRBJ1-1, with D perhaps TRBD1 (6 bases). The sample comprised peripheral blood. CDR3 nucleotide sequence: TGTGCCAGCAGTTCCGGACAGTCGAGAACTGAAGCTTTCTTT. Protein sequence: CASSSGQSRTEAFF.